These T cell receptor beta chains were read from a single sample in a study of identical twins. Each CDR3 protein gets one entry after TCRdb re-called the 5' RACE reads with MiXCR. Of about 810,000 distinct CDR3 sequences listed, 12% are singletons. The same sample was also used in a study of yellow fever vaccine responses in identical twins.

The sample consisted of PBMCs. The receptor set was obtained from a woman under 30 in good health. The conserved cysteine and the conserved F or W are not part of the CDR3 here. Each record gives: V gene, J gene, CDR3 protein.

TRBV28	TRBJ2-3	ASSQLGQGTDTQY
TRBV11-2	TRBJ2-5	ASSTPRGRETQY
TRBV5-1	TRBJ1-1	ASRTTGVNTEAF
TRBV11-2	TRBJ2-5	ASSLASARQQETQY
TRBV5-4	TRBJ2-1	ASSKGLADGDEQF
TRBV19	TRBJ2-1	ASSIVGRQF
TRBV4-1	TRBJ1-1	ASSQAGTGPVAF
TRBV12-3/TRBV12-4	TRBJ2-1	ASSLTRGEQF
TRBV7-6	TRBJ2-3	ASSLVWGPDTQY
TRBV12-3/TRBV12-4	TRBJ2-7	ASSQGRSHEQY
TRBV12-3/TRBV12-4	TRBJ2-5	ASSQRSGGGQTQY
TRBV11-1	TRBJ2-5	ASSLPPVETQY
TRBV28	TRBJ2-1	ASSHDGDNEQF
TRBV7-2	TRBJ1-4	ASRKQDVLNEKLF
TRBV12-5	TRBJ1-1	ASGLPRGGDTMEAF
TRBV20-1	TRBJ2-1	SASRRGGNNEQF